The rows below give T cell receptor beta chains drawn from one sample of a study of T cell changes during pregnancy in multiple sclerosis. Repertoires were generated with immunoSEQ multiplex PCR, while TCRdb's copy carries only in-frame clones and drops some. The data contain just under 65,000 clones, around 96% of them singletons. Sample: CD8+ T cells from peripheral blood mononuclear cells, taken after pregnancy. These receptors were obtained from a female donor with multiple sclerosis, enrolled in a pregnancy study. Each CDR3 is given with its conserved first and last residue.

v_call cdr3_aa
TRBV27 CASSDRGGRETQYF
TRBV7-8 CASSLGVGTDTQYF
TRBV21-1 CASSKGGAGGLWGTDTQYF
TRBV19 CASSPGKTWETQYF
TRBV27 CASSSLAGGSTDTQYF
TRBV7-9 CASSSPNRSHEQFF
TRBV29-1 CSVPLLNEQFF
TRBV27 CASKDAGLTYEQYF
TRBV11-2 CASSLLLAGGTHEQYF
TRBV5-1 CASSPPTSGRAGWIYEQYF
TRBV12-5 CASGLALTSGRASYNEQFF
TRBV13 CASSPSSVHNEQFF
TRBV6-5 CASSYSRIGVNEQFF
TRBV7-9 CASSLATAGGLMNTQYF
TRBV4-1 CASSQDLGLARLIYF
TRBV13 CASSTRDRGSGQYF
TRBV6-6 CASTRLPGDPREQYF
TRBV29-1 CSVEDRRLAGYSGELFF
TRBV30 CAWSGGQGGTDTQYF
TRBV28 CASKPDSPGWPQHF
TRBV27 CASSHGDRGFRGYTF
TRBV28 CAGSFLGEAETQYF
TRBV28 CASTPYGDSYNEQFF
TRBV7-9 CASSSPGQGGKKLFF
TRBV27 CASSLNGALQDTQYF
TRBV19 CASRRRGGGPNTEAFF
TRBV6-5 CASSPGVRTDTQYF
TRBV19 CASSIVRDSYEQYF
TRBV29-1 CSVEGDRDSTDTQYF
TRBV28 CASSFGTQPLGTDTQYF
TRBV29-1 CSVSIAGFADTQYF
TRBV5-1 CASSLWDRVDEQYF
TRBV21-1 CASSLTGCGYGYTF
TRBV7-9 CASSSPTSGRNYEQFF
TRBV13 CASSPGTGLLYGYTF
TRBV28 CASSYRGNMNTEAFF
TRBV6-5 CASKDRTGGTEAFF
TRBV28 CASSLRTSGGHNEQFF
TRBV7-8 CASSLVPGGEYPHEQYF
TRBV29-1 CSVFRIQGVETQYF
TRBV4-2 CASSQVAGDEQFF
TRBV2 CASFSRTAYEQYF
TRBV29-1 CSVKRDGNEQFF
TRBV2 CASRGNRVSGANVLTF
TRBV6-6 CASSLTGVEQYF
TRBV9 CASSTGGSSYEQYF
TRBV27 CASSWLKGGVEQYF
TRBV28 CASSPRLAGEFEQYF
TRBV7-9 CASSLSASYTQYF
TRBV7-9 CASSLGSGRENEQFF